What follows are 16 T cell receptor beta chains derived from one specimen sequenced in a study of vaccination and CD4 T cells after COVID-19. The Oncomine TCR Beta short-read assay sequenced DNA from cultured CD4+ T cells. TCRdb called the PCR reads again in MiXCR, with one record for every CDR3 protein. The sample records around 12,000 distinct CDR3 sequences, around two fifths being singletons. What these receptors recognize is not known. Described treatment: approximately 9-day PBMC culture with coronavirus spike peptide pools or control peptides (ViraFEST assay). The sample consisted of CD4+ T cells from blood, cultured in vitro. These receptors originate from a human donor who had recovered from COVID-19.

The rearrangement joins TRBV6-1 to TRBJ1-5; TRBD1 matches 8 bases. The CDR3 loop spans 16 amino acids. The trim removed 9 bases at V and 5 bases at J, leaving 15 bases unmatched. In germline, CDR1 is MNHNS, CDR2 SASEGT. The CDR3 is CASHSPHRQGHQPQHF. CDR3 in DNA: TGTGCCAGTCACAGCCCCCACAGACAGGGGCATCAGCCCCAGCATTTT.

The DNA of the CDR3 is TGTGCCAGCAGAGGGTTCGGGACAGGGGACTATGGCTACACCTTC. Translating it yields CASRGFGTGDYGYTF. The chain combines TRBV27 with TRBJ1-2, with 10 bases that match TRBD1. V dropped 6 bases and J dropped 3; count of bases not matched to a gene: 7. The germline V gene encodes CDR1 MNHEY and CDR2 SMNVEV (reference sequence). The CDR3 extends over 15 amino acids.

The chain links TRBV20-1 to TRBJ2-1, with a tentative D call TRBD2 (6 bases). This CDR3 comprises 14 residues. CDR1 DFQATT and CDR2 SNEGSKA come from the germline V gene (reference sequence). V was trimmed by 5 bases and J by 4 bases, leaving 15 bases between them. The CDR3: CSALDSGGYNEQFF. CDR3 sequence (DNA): TGCAGTGCTCTCGACTCAGGAGGGTACAATGAGCAGTTCTTC.

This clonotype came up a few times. The CDR3 protein is CASTPGQEIDTQYF. For the CDR3, the DNA is TGTGCCAGCACTCCGGGACAGGAAATAGATACGCAGTATTTT. V is TRBV27 and J is TRBJ2-3; 8 positions match TRBD1. The CDR3 runs 14 residues. CDR1 and CDR2 from the germline V gene are MNHEY and SMNVEV (reference sequence). Trimming cost V 7 bases and J 5 bases; bases outside gene matches: 8.

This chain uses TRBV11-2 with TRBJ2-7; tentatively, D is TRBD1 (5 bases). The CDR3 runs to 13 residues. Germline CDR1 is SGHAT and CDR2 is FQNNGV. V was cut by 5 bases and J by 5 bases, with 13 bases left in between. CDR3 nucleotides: TGTGCCAGCAGCCTCCGCAGGGATAACGAGCAGTACTTC. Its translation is CASSLRRDNEQYF.

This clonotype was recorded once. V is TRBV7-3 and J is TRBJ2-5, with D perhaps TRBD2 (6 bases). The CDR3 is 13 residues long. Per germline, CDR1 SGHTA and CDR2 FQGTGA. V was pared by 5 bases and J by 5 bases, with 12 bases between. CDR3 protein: CASSIQGGETQYF. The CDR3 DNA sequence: TGTGCCAGCAGCATTCAGGGAGGCGAGACCCAGTACTTC.

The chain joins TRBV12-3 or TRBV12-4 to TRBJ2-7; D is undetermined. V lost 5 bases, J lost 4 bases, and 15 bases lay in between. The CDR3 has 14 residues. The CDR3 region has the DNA TGTGCCAGCAGTCTTCAGCCGTCGTCTTACGAGCAGTACTTC. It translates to CASSLQPSSYEQYF.

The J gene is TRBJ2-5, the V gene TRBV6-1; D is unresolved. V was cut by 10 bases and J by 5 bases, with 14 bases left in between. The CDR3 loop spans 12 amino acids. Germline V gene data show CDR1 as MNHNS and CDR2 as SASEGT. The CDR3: CATTTGVETQYF. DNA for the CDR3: TGTGCCACCACGACTGGAGTGGAGACCCAGTACTTC.

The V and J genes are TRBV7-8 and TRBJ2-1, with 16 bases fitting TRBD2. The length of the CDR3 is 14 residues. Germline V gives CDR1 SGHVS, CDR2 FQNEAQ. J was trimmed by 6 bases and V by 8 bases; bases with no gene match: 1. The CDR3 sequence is CASGTSGRANEQFF. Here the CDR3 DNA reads TGTGCCAGCGGGACTAGCGGGAGGGCCAATGAGCAGTTCTTC.

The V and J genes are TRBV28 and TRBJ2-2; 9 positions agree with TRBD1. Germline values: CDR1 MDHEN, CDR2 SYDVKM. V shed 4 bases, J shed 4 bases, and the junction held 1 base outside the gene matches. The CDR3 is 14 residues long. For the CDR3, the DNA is TGTGCCAGCAGTTCGGGACAGGGCACCGGGGAGCTGTTTTTT. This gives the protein CASSSGQGTGELFF.

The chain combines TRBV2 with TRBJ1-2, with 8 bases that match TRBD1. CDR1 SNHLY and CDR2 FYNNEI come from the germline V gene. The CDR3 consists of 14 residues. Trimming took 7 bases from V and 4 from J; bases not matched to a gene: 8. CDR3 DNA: TGTGCCAGCACCGGACAGGGTGGCATCTATGGCTACACCTTC. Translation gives CASTGQGGIYGYTF. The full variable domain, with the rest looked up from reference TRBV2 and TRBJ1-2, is EPEVTQTPSHQVTQMGQEVILRCVPISNHLYFYWYRQILGQKVEFLVSFYNNEISEKSEIFDDQFSVERPDGSNFTLKIRSTKLEDSAMYFCASTGQGGIYGYTFGSGTRLTVV.

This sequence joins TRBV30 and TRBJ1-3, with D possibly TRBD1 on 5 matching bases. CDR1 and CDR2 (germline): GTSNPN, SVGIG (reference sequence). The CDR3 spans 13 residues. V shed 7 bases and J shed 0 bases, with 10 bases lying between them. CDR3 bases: TGTGCCTTCATCCAGGGCTCTGGAAACACCATATATTTT. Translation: CAFIQGSGNTIYF.

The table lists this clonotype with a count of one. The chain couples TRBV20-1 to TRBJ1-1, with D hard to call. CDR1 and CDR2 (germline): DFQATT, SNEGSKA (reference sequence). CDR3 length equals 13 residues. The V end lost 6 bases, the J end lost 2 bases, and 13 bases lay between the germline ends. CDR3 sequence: CSALGRLNTEAFF. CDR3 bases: TGCAGTGCCTTGGGCAGGTTAAACACTGAAGCTTTCTTT.

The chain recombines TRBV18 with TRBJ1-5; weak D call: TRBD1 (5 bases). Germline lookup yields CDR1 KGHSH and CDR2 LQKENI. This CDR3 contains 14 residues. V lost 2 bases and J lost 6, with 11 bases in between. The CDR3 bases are TGTGCCAGCTCACCAGACCACGGGGCTCAGCCCCAGCATTTT. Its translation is CASSPDHGAQPQHF.

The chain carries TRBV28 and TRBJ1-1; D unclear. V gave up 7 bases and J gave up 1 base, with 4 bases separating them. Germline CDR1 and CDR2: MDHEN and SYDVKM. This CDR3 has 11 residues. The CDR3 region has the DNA TGTGCCAGCAACTGGAACACTGAAGCTTTCTTT. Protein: CASNWNTEAFF.

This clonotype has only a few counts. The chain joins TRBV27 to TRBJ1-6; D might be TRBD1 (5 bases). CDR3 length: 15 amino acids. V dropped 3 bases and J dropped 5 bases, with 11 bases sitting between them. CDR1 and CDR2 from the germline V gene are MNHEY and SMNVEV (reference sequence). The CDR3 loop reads CASSFSGPHNSPLHF. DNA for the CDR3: TGTGCCAGCAGTTTTTCGGGACCGCATAATTCACCCCTCCACTTT.